The 30 T cell receptor beta chains below come from one sample, sequenced in a study of CXCR3-negative and CXCR3-positive naive CD8 T cells (dated by TCRdb to about 2019). Study-level results and caveats: Compared with CXCR3-negative naive cells, CXCR3-positive naive cells had TRB CDR3s with higher hydrophobicity (lower Kidera factor 4), lower energy, and higher strength and volume indices.

The run used a NextSeq 550. The Human TCR Profiling Kit (MiLaboratory) was used to prepare UMI-labeled 5' RACE TRB cDNA libraries. Through TCRdb reprocessing, the reads give one entry per CDR3 protein sequence; DNA is omitted. This sample's records show about 53,000 distinct CDR3 sequences. The ten largest make up approximately 0.56% of the sample. The antigens of these receptors remain unknown. Sequencing input: naive CXCR3+ CD8+ T cells from blood. The cell subset or site label of this sample denotes: CD45RO-CCR7+CD27+CD95- naive CD8+ T cells expressing CXCR3 (TNR3+). The source is a human donor in good health. Some clones in this sample may be carry-over from other donors' samples.

The chain carries TRBV4-2 and TRBJ1-4. The CDR3 runs to 15 residues. CDR1 is LGHNA and CDR2 is YNFKEQ in the germline V gene. The CDR3 here is CASSQPEWRDEKLFF.

The V gene is TRBV7-3, the J gene TRBJ2-1; the D gene TCRdb calls, TRBD2, cannot be checked with no DNA. CDR1 is SGHTA, CDR2 FQGTGA, per germline. This CDR3 has 15 residues. CDR3 sequence reads: CASSPLSGGAGEQFF.

The J gene is TRBJ2-1, the V gene TRBV5-5. This CDR3 comprises 14 residues. Germline values: CDR1 SGHKS, CDR2 YYEKEE (reference sequence). The CDR3 is CASSLAPDYNEQFF.

The CDR3 loop is CASSFAPGGSYEQYF. The chain has TRBV7-9 and TRBJ2-7; TCRdb calls TRBD1, which cannot be checked without DNA. The germline V gene encodes CDR1 SEHNR and CDR2 FQNEAQ (reference sequence). CDR3 length: 15 residues.

The rearrangement joins TRBV12-3 or TRBV12-4 to TRBJ2-7. CDR3 length: 12 residues. CDR3 region: CASSFSEYEQYF.

The chain combines TRBV7-2 with TRBJ1-5; TCRdb designates TRBD1, a call that cannot be tested without DNA. The CDR3 runs 13 residues. Germline loops: CDR1 SGHTA, CDR2 FQGNSA. The CDR3 protein is CASSLAGGQPQHF.

The chain has TRBV12-3 or TRBV12-4 and TRBJ2-1; as DNA is missing, the TRBD1 call by TCRdb cannot be tested. The CDR3 sequence is 18 residues long. CDR3 in amino acids: CASSSLPLTGETYNEQFF.

The chain couples TRBV13 to TRBJ2-5; as DNA is missing, the TRBD1 call by TCRdb cannot be tested. The V gene's germline CDR1 is PRHDT and CDR2 FYEKMQ (reference sequence). This CDR3 comprises 15 residues. The CDR3 protein is CASSPAGTGDETQYF.

This sequence joins TRBV4-3 and TRBJ1-6; the D gene TCRdb calls, TRBD1, cannot be checked with no DNA. Per the germline V gene, CDR1 is LGHNA and CDR2 is YSLEER. This CDR3 region has 16 residues. CDR3 protein: CASSQDSGGNLSPLHF.

The J gene is TRBJ2-1, the V gene TRBV20-1; the D gene TCRdb calls, TRBD2, cannot be checked with no DNA. The CDR3 loop spans 13 amino acids. CDR1 and CDR2 (germline): DFQATT, SNEGSKA (reference sequence). CDR3: CSANSVRGAEQLF.

The J gene is TRBJ1-3, the V gene TRBV29-1; TCRdb picks TRBD1, but there is no DNA to check that call. Germline V gives CDR1 SQVTM, CDR2 ANQGSEA. The CDR3 covers 12 residues. The CDR3 sequence is CSVQGRGNTIYF. The full variable domain, in which reference TRBV29-1 and TRBJ1-3 provide the parts outside the CDR3, is SAVISQKPSRDICQRGTSLTIQCQVDSQVTMMFWYRQQPGQSLTLIATANQGSEATYESGFVIDKFPISRPNLTFSTLTVSNMSPEDSSIYLCSVQGRGNTIYFGEGSWLTVV.

The chain is built from TRBV4-3 and TRBJ2-7; TCRdb designates TRBD1, a call that cannot be tested without DNA. CDR3 length: 14 residues. The germline V gene encodes CDR1 LGHNA and CDR2 YSLEER. The CDR3 protein is CASSYSGGAYEQYF.

V gene TRBV9 combines with J gene TRBJ2-4; TCRdb selects TRBD2, and the lack of DNA leaves this call unchecked. There are 14 residues in the CDR3. Germline CDR1 reads SGDLS; CDR2 reads YYNGEE. The CDR3: CASSERAAKNIQYF.

V is TRBV7-2 and J is TRBJ2-3; the TCRdb D gene call, TRBD2, has no DNA to confirm it. The CDR3 extends over 15 amino acids. Germline assignment: CDR1 SGHTA and CDR2 FQGNSA. The CDR3 sequence is CASSPETSGGDTQYF.

The rearrangement joins TRBV4-3 to TRBJ1-1; TCRdb's D call, TRBD1, is unchecked because there is no DNA. Germline V lookup: CDR1 LGHNA, CDR2 YSLEER. The CDR3 has 14 residues. CDR3 residues: CASSQFSGDTEAFF.

This sequence joins TRBV12-3 or TRBV12-4 and TRBJ1-5. The CDR3 has 14 residues. This CDR3 reads CASIRGYSNQPQHF.

The gene calls are TRBV14 and TRBJ2-3; no DNA is available, so the TRBD2 call from TCRdb remains unchecked. Germline loops: CDR1 SGHDN, CDR2 FVKESK. The CDR3 sequence is 17 residues long. The CDR3 protein is CASSQEVPREDTDTQYF.

The chain links TRBV29-1 to TRBJ1-5. CDR3 size: 13 residues. Germline V gene sequence: CDR1 SQVTM, CDR2 ANQGSEA. The CDR3 reads CSVGDFSNQPQHF.

This chain connects TRBV13 to TRBJ1-2. This CDR3 spans 13 amino acids. Per germline, CDR1 PRHDT and CDR2 FYEKMQ (reference sequence). The chain's CDR3 is CASNYSPNYGYTF.

V is TRBV20-1 and J is TRBJ1-6; TCRdb gives TRBD1 as the D gene, but with no DNA this cannot be confirmed. Germline V gives CDR1 DFQATT, CDR2 SNEGSKA (reference sequence). This CDR3 comprises 13 residues. CDR3 in amino acids: CSADAGGNSPLHF.

The chain couples TRBV6-5 to TRBJ2-7. Germline V gives CDR1 MNHEY, CDR2 SVGAGI. The CDR3 has 14 residues. The CDR3 sequence: CASSSPTDSYEQYF.

The CDR3 sequence: CASSLLGTGGYEQYF. The chain has TRBV28 and TRBJ2-7; TCRdb indicates TRBD1, and absent DNA this call remains unverified. CDR1 and CDR2 from the germline V gene are MDHEN and SYDVKM. CDR3 length: 15 amino acids.

The V gene is TRBV29-1, the J gene TRBJ2-7. CDR3 length: 12 amino acids. Germline V gene data show CDR1 as SQVTM and CDR2 as ANQGSEA. The CDR3 sequence: CSVVGGPYEQYF.

The CDR3 spells CASSFGRAIYLNTEAFF. The chain joins TRBV5-6 to TRBJ1-1. Looked up from germline, CDR1 is SGHDT and CDR2 is YYEEEE. The CDR3 length is 17 residues.

J is TRBJ2-7 and V is TRBV20-1; the TCRdb call, TRBD1, lacks DNA for checking. Looked up from germline, CDR1 is DFQATT and CDR2 is SNEGSKA (reference sequence). The CDR3 is made up of 15 amino acids. The chain's CDR3 is CSARGQTVPSGEQYF.

The rearrangement uses TRBV20-1 and TRBJ2-7; TCRdb indicates TRBD1, and absent DNA this call remains unverified. Germline CDR1 and CDR2: DFQATT and SNEGSKA (reference sequence). The CDR3 consists of 14 residues. CDR3 amino acids: CSAKHRDRDYEQYF.

This chain uses TRBV7-7 with TRBJ2-3; absent DNA, TCRdb's TRBD2 call cannot be checked. The CDR3 spans 18 residues. CDR1 is SSHAT, CDR2 FNYEAQ, per germline (reference sequence). CDR3 protein: CASSLGLAGGPGTDTQYF.

This chain links TRBV4-3 with TRBJ2-5. This CDR3 has 16 amino acids. Germline V lookup: CDR1 LGHNA, CDR2 YSLEER. The CDR3 sequence is CASSQDFGSLQETQYF.

The chain uses TRBV29-1 and TRBJ1-1. CDR1 is SQVTM and CDR2 is ANQGSEA in the germline V gene. The CDR3 is made up of 14 amino acids. CDR3 in amino acids: CSAVFSGRRTEAFF.

J is TRBJ2-1 and V is TRBV28; no DNA is available, so the TRBD1 call from TCRdb remains unchecked. The CDR3 runs 15 residues. Germline CDR1 MDHEN, CDR2 SYDVKM. The CDR3 loop reads CASSPRTGMSHEQFF.